This TCR beta chain originates from a study of T-cell reconstitution after alpha-beta-depleted transplantation in children. Study-wide findings and caveats: By one year post-transplant, T-cell counts and diversity largely arose from T cells that were newly produced. Alpha-beta T cells about two months after transplant reportedly derived from several hundred expanded graft clones.

This CDR3 is built from 14 residues. The germline gives CDR1 SEHNR, CDR2 FQNEAQ (reference sequence). J was trimmed by 4 bases and V by 4 bases; bases with no gene match: 3. Unique molecular identifiers tagged the TCRbeta library. TCRdb independently ran MiXCR on the PCR reads; one entry per CDR3 protein. The sample shows about 980,000 distinct CDR3 sequences, roughly 29% of them seen only once. This clonotype turned up a few times. What it binds is unknown. This clonotype originated in a boy less than two years old who had a stem cell transplant for SCID, so the T cells may come from the graft donor. The chain couples TRBV7-9 to TRBJ2-5; 10 bases are a match to TRBD2. The sequenced sample was PBMCs, mostly from graft donor cells, obtained 360 days after TCRalphabeta/CD19-depleted stem cell transplant. Here the CDR3 DNA reads TGTGCCAGCAGCTCTAGCGGGGGTCCAGAGACCCAGTACTTC. As protein: CASSSSGGPETQYF.